These 2 T cell receptor beta chains came from one sample sequenced in a study of technical replicates of blood from several donors. The data were produced by immunoSEQ multiplex PCR, yet TCRdb's version contains in-frame clones alone and is incomplete. Of roughly 73,000 clones in the sample, 93% were seen once. Material for sequencing was T cells isolated from PBMCs. All receptors derive from a human donor in good health.

As to this clone: One junction end disagrees with the germline gene, perhaps due to a read error. The chain has TRBV7-7 and TRBJ1-5, with 12 bases matching TRBD1. Germline CDR1 reads SSHAT; CDR2 reads FNYEAQ (reference sequence). The CDR3 runs 16 residues. This chain's CDR3 is CASSHRDRGRDQPQHF. DNA of the CDR3: TGTGCTAGCAGCCACCGGGACAGGGGGCGCGATCAGCCCCAGCATTTT.

This chain joins TRBV11-2 and TRBJ1-1, with D uncertain. The ends were cut back, 3 bases at V and 7 bases at J, with 15 bases in the middle. The CDR3 length is 14 residues. Germline assignment: CDR1 SGHAT and CDR2 FQNNGV. The CDR3 loop reads CASSFEGGIDEAFF. The CDR3 region has the DNA TGTGCCAGCAGCTTCGAGGGTGGAATTGATGAAGCTTTCTTT.